Each of the 15 T cell receptor beta chains below was sequenced from the same sample in a study of beta chain features in type 1 diabetes. Since all of the isolated RNA was reverse transcribed, expressed TCRB transcripts were what got sequenced. TCRdb keeps only in-frame clones here, not all; method: immunoSEQ multiplex PCR. The data contain 35,000 to 45,000 clones, approximately 60% of them seen just once; the ten biggest clones take up around 2%. The source material was Tregs from blood. The receptors shown here come from a woman aged 25 to 39 in good health.

The CDR3 is CASSFAGTQGTEAFF. CDR3 coding DNA: TGTGCCAGCAGCTTTGCGGGAACGCAAGGCACTGAAGCTTTCTTT. The chain is built from TRBV11-2 and TRBJ1-1; D uncertain. The CDR3 contains 15 residues. CDR1 SGHAT and CDR2 FQNNGV come from the germline V gene. V gave up 3 bases and J gave up 4 bases, with 15 bases separating them.

The chain carries TRBV5-1 and TRBJ1-1, with D perhaps TRBD1 (5 bases). Germline CDR1 and CDR2: SGHRS and YFSETQ. The CDR3 covers 16 residues. Trimming stripped 1 base from V and 5 bases from J, with 18 bases between. This CDR3 is CASSLKPQGRGTEAFF. CDR3 DNA: TGCGCCAGCAGCTTGAAGCCTCAGGGTCGGGGGACTGAAGCTTTCTTT.

The chain employs TRBV30 and TRBJ1-5, with D possibly TRBD1 on 6 matching bases. The germline V and J ends were trimmed by 0 bases and 6 bases, with 9 bases remaining between them. There are 13 residues in the CDR3. CDR1 is GTSNPN and CDR2 is SVGIG in the germline V gene (reference sequence). This chain's CDR3 is CAWSVQGAQPQHF. In DNA form, the CDR3 reads TGTGCCTGGAGTGTACAGGGCGCTCAGCCCCAGCATTTT.

The chain uses TRBV7-3 and TRBJ2-1; the match to TRBD2 covers 13 bases. The V gene's germline CDR1 is SGHTA and CDR2 FQGTGA. The CDR3 is 16 residues long. V dropped 2 bases and J dropped 4; count of bases not matched to a gene: 2. This CDR3 reads CASSLQTSGGYNEQFF. CDR3 bases: TGTGCCAGCAGCTTACAGACTAGCGGGGGGTACAATGAGCAGTTCTTC.

This rearrangement joins TRBV11-2 to TRBJ2-1, with 11 nucleotides matching TRBD2. There are 15 residues in the CDR3. Germline CDR1 SGHAT, CDR2 FQNNGV. With V trimmed by 4 bases and J by 7 bases, 6 bases remained unmatched. The CDR3 is CASSSRTSGLNEQFF. The CDR3 DNA is TGTGCCAGCAGCTCCCGGACTAGCGGGCTTAATGAGCAGTTCTTC.

This chain uses TRBV6-6 with TRBJ2-1, with 10 bases identical to TRBD2. The V and J ends lost 4 bases and 9 bases, in that order; junction bases with no gene match: 9. Looked up from germline, CDR1 is MNHNY and CDR2 is SVGAGI (reference sequence). The CDR3 totals 15 residues. The CDR3: CASSFVSGRKPEQFF. The DNA for the CDR3 is TGTGCCAGCAGTTTTGTTAGCGGGAGGAAGCCTGAGCAGTTCTTC.

The chain is built from TRBV5-1 and TRBJ2-1; 11 bases line up with TRBD2. The junction had 2 bases not matched to a gene; V was cut back by 2 bases and J by 4 bases. Germline assignment: CDR1 SGHRS and CDR2 YFSETQ. This CDR3 has 15 amino acids. CDR3 nucleotides: TGCGCCAGCAGCTTAGGGACTAGCGGTTACAATGAGCAGTTCTTC. Amino acids: CASSLGTSGYNEQFF.

This chain links TRBV7-9 with TRBJ1-2, with 7 bases that match TRBD1. V was pared by 5 bases and J by 0 bases, with 3 bases of the junction left unmatched. The CDR3 has 14 residues. Germline values: CDR1 SEHNR, CDR2 FQNEAQ (reference sequence). CDR3 sequence (DNA): TGTGCCAGCAGCCCCGGGACAGCTAACTATGGCTACACCTTC. It codes for CASSPGTANYGYTF.

This clone was observed once. The chain recombines TRBV7-2 with TRBJ2-5; 12 bases are a match to TRBD2. This CDR3 is built from 16 residues. Per the germline V gene, CDR1 is SGHTA and CDR2 is FQGNSA. With V trimmed by 4 bases and J by 5 bases, 8 bases remained unmatched. CDR3 DNA: TGTGCCAGCAGCTCCCGGACTAGCGGGAATAGGGAGACCCAGTACTTC. It is translated as CASSSRTSGNRETQYF.

This clone was observed once. This rearrangement joins TRBV28 to TRBJ2-5, with 12 nucleotides matching TRBD2. Trimming removed 4 bases from V and 1 base from J; junction bases left unmatched: 7. Germline V gene sequence: CDR1 MDHEN, CDR2 SYDVKM. CDR3 length: 17 residues. CDR3 loop: CASSSMGLAGTQETQYF. The CDR3 nucleotides are TGTGCCAGCAGTTCGATGGGACTAGCGGGCACCCAAGAGACCCAGTACTTC.

This clone was seen a handful of times. The chain is built from TRBV28 and TRBJ2-1; the match to TRBD2 covers 7 bases. The CDR3 runs to 16 residues. J lost 1 base, V lost 7 bases, and 10 bases had no gene match. The germline V gene has CDR1 MDHEN and CDR2 SYDVKM. CDR3 nucleotides: TGTGCCAGCACCCCATATGGGACTATGTCCTACAATGAGCAGTTCTTC. Translation: CASTPYGTMSYNEQFF. Complete variable domain (other parts from reference TRBV28 and TRBJ2-1): DVKVTQSSRYLVKRTGEKVFLECVQDMDHENMFWYRQDPGLGLRLIYFSYDVKMKEKGDIPEGYSVSREKKERFSLILESASTNQTSMYLCASTPYGTMSYNEQFFGPGTRLTVL.

DNA for the CDR3: TGTGCCAGCAGTCGTCGCGGTGAGCAGTTCTTC. Translated, it gives CASSRRGEQFF. The chain uses TRBV28 and TRBJ2-1; D gene uncertain. CDR1 is MDHEN, CDR2 SYDVKM, per germline. V was pared by 5 bases and J by 9 bases, with 8 bases between. This CDR3 comprises 11 residues.

The chain has TRBV20-1 and TRBJ2-5; D is ambiguous. The CDR3 spans 10 residues. CDR1 is DFQATT and CDR2 is SNEGSKA in the germline V gene (reference sequence). The germline V and J ends were trimmed by 3 bases and 7 bases, with 6 bases remaining between them. The chain's CDR3 is CSASGGTQYF. Here the CDR3 DNA reads TGCAGTGCTAGCGGCGGGACCCAGTACTTC.

The genes are TRBV7-6 and TRBJ2-1, with a tentative D call TRBD2 (6 bases). The V gene's germline CDR1 is SGHVS and CDR2 FNYEAQ. Trimming pared 5 bases from V and 5 bases from J, leaving 16 bases between. The CDR3 loop spans 15 amino acids. The CDR3 nucleotides are TGTGCCAGCAGCCCCGACGGTAGGAGGGACAATGAGCAGTTCTTC. Translating gives CASSPDGRRDNEQFF.

The chain has TRBV6-6 and TRBJ2-7; 10 bases match TRBD2. J lost 3 bases, V lost 4 bases, and 6 bases had no gene match. This CDR3 has 15 amino acids. The germline gives CDR1 MNHNY, CDR2 SVGAGI (reference sequence). The CDR3 region has the DNA TGTGCCAGCAGTTCCGTCAGCGGGAGGGTCTACGAGCAGTACTTC. It yields the protein CASSSVSGRVYEQYF.